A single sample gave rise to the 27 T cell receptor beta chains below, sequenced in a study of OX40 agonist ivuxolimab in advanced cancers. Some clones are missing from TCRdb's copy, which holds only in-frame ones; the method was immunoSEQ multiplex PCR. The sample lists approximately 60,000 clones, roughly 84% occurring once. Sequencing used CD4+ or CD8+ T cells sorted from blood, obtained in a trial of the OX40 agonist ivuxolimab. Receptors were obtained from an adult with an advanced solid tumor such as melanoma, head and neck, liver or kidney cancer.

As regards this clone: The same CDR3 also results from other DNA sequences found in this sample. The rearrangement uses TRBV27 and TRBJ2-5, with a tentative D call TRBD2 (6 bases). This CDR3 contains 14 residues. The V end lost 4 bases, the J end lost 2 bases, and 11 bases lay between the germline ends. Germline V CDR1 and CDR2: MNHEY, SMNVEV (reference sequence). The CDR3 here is CASSSRGGQETQYF. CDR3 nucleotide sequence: TGTGCCAGCAGTTCTAGGGGAGGTCAAGAGACCCAGTACTTC.

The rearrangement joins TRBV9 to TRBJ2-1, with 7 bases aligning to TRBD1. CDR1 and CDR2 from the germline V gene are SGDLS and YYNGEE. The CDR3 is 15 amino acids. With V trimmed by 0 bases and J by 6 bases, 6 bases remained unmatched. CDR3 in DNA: TGTGCCAGCAGCGTAGCGCCAGGGGGTCTCAATGAGCAGTTCTTC. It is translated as CASSVAPGGLNEQFF.

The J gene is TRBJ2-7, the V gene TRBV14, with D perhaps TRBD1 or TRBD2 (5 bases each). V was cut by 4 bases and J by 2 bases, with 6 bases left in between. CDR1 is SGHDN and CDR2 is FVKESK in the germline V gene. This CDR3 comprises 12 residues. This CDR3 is CASSRGAYEQYF. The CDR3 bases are TGTGCCAGCAGCCGAGGGGCCTACGAGCAGTACTTC.

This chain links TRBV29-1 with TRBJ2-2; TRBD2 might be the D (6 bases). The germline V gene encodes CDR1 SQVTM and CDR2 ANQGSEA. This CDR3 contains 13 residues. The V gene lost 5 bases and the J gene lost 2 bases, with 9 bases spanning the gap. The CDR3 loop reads CSVRGLNTGELFF. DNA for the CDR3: TGCAGCGTTAGAGGACTAAACACCGGGGAGCTGTTTTTT.

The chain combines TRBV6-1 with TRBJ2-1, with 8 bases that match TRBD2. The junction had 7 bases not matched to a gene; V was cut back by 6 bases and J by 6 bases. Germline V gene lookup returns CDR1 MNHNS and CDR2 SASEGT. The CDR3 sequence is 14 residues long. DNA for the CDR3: TGTGCCAGCAGGAGCGGGAGAGGTAGCAATGAGCAGTTCTTC. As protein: CASRSGRGSNEQFF.

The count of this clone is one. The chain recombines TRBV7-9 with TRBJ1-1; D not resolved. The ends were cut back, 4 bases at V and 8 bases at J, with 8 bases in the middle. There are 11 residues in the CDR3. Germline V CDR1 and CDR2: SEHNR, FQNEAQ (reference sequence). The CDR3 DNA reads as TGTGCCAGCAGCTCCTTGGACGAAGCTTTCTTT. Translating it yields CASSSLDEAFF.

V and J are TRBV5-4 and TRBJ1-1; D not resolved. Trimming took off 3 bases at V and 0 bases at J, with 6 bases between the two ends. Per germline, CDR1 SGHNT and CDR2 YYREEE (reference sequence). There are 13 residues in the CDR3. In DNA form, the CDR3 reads TGTGCCAGCAGCTCCGAAATGAACACTGAAGCTTTCTTT. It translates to CASSSEMNTEAFF.

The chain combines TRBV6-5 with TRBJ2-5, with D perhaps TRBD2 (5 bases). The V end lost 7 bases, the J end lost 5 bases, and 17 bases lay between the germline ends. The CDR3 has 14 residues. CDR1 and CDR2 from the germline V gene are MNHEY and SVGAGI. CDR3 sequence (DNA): TGTGCCAGCACCCGAGGGCCTAACGAGGAGACCCAGTACTTC. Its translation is CASTRGPNEETQYF.

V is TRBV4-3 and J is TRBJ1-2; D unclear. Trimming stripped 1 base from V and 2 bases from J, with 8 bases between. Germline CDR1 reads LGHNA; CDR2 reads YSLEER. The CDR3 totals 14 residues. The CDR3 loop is CASSQGSKNYGYTF. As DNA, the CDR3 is TGCGCCAGCAGCCAAGGGAGCAAGAACTATGGCTACACCTTC.

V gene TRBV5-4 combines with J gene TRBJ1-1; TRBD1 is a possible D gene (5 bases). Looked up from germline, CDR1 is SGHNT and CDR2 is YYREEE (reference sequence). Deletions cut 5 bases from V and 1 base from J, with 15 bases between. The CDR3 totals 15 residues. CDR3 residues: CASRPPVGGNTEAFF. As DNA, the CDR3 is TGTGCCAGCAGGCCTCCGGTGGGGGGGAACACTGAAGCTTTCTTT.

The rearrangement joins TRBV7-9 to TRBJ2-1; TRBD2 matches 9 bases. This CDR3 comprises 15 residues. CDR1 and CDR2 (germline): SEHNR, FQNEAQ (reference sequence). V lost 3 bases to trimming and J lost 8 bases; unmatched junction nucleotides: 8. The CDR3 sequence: CASSLSLAGKHEQFF. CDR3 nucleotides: TGTGCCAGCAGCTTGAGTCTAGCGGGAAAGCATGAGCAGTTCTTC.

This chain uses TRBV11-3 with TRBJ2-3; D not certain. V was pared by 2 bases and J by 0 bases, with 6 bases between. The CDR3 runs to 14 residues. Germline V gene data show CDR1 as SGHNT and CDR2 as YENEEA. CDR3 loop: CASSLTSSTDTQYF. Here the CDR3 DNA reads TGTGCCAGCAGCTTAACCTCTAGCACAGATACGCAGTATTTT.

This CDR3 reads CASSLFASQPQHF. CDR3 nucleotides: TGTGCCAGCAGCTTGTTTGCCTCTCAGCCCCAGCATTTT. The V and J genes are TRBV5-6 and TRBJ1-5; unclear D gene. Germline V gene data show CDR1 as SGHDT and CDR2 as YYEEEE. The CDR3 runs 13 residues. The ends were cut back, 1 base at V and 6 bases at J, with 8 bases in the middle. Drawing the rest from reference TRBV5-6 and TRBJ1-5, the complete variable domain is DAGVTQSPTHLIKTRGQQVTLRCSPKSGHDTVSWYQQALGQGPQFIFQYYEEEERQRGNFPDRFSGHQFPNYSSELNVNALLLGDSALYLCASSLFASQPQHFGDGTRLSIL.

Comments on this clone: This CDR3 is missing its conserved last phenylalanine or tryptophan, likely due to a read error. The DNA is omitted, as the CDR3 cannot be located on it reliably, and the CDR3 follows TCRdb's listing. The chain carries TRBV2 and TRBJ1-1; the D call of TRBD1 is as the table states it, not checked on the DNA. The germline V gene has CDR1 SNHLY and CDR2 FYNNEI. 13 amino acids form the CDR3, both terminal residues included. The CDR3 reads CASSFTGQGRNAD.

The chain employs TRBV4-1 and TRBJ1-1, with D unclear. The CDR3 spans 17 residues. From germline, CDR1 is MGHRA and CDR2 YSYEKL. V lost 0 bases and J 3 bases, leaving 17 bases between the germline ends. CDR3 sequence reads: CASSQEAWTQKDTEAFF. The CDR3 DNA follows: TGCGCCAGCAGCCAAGAAGCTTGGACTCAAAAGGACACTGAAGCTTTCTTT.

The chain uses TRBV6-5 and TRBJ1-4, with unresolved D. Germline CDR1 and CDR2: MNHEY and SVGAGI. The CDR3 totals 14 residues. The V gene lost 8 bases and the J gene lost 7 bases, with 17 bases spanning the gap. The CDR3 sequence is CASHLQPRGEKLFF. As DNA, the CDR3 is TGTGCCAGCCATCTCCAACCCCGGGGTGAAAAACTGTTTTTT.

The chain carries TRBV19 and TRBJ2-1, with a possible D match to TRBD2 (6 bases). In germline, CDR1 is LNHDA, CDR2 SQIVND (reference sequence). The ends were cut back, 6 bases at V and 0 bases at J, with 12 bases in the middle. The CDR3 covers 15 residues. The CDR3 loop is CASRGPGSSYNEQFF. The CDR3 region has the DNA TGTGCCAGTAGGGGTCCCGGGAGCTCCTACAATGAGCAGTTCTTC.

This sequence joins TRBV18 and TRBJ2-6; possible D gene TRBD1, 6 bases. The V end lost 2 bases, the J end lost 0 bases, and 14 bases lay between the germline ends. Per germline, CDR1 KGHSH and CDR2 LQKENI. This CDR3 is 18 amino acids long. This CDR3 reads CASSPEGDRSSGANVLTF. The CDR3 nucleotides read TGTGCCAGCTCACCAGAGGGAGACAGGAGCTCTGGGGCCAACGTCCTGACTTTC.

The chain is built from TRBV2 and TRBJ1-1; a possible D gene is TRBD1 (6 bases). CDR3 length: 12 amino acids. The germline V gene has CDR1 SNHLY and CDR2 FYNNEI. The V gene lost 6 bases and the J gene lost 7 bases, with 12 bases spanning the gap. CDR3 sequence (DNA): TGTGCCAGCAGAGGACAGCACGATGAAGCTTTCTTT. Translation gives CASRGQHDEAFF.

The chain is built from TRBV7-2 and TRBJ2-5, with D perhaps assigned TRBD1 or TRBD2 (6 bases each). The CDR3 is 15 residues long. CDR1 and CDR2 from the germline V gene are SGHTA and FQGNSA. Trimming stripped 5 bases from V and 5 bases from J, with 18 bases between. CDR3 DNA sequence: TGTGCCAGCAGCCCCCGATGGGGGGCCGGGGAGACCCAGTACTTC. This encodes CASSPRWGAGETQYF.

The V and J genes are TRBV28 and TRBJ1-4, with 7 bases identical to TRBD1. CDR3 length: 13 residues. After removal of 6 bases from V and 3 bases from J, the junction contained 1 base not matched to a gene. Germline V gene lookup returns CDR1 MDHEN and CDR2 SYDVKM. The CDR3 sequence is CASRDRANEKLFF. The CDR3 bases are TGTGCCAGCAGAGACAGGGCTAATGAAAAACTGTTTTTT. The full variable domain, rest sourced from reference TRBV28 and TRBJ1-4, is DVKVTQSSRYLVKRTGEKVFLECVQDMDHENMFWYRQDPGLGLRLIYFSYDVKMKEKGDIPEGYSVSREKKERFSLILESASTNQTSMYLCASRDRANEKLFFGSGTQLSVL.

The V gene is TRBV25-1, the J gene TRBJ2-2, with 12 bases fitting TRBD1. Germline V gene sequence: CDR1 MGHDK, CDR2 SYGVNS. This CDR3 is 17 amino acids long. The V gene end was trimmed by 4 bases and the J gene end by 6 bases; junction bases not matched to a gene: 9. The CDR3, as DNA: TGTGCCAGCAGTGCTGACGCCGGGACAGGGGGCCCCGGGGAGCTGTTTTTT. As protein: CASSADAGTGGPGELFF.

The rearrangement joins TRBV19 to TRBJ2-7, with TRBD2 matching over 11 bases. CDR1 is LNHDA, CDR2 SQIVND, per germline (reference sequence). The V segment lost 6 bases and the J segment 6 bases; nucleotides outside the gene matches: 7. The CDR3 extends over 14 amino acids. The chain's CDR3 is CASRTSGSSAEQYF. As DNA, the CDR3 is TGTGCCAGTAGAACTAGCGGGAGTAGCGCCGAGCAGTACTTC.

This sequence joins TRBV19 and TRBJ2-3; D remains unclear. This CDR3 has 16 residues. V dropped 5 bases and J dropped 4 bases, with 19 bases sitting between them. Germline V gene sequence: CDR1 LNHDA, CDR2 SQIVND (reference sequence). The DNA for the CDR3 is TGTGCCAGTAGTGCCAAAGGCCCGGATCATCCAGATACGCAGTATTTT. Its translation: CASSAKGPDHPDTQYF.

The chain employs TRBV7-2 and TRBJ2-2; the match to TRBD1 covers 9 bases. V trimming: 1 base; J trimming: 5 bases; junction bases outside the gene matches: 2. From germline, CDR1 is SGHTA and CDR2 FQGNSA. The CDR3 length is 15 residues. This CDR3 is CASSLVGQGTGELFF. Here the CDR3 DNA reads TGTGCCAGCAGCTTAGTAGGACAGGGGACCGGGGAGCTGTTTTTT. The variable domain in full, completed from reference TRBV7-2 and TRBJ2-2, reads GAGVSQSPSNKVTEKGKDVELRCDPISGHTALYWYRQSLGQGLEFLIYFQGNSAPDKSGLPSDRFSAERTGGSVSTLTIQRTQQEDSAVYLCASSLVGQGTGELFFGEGSRLTVL.

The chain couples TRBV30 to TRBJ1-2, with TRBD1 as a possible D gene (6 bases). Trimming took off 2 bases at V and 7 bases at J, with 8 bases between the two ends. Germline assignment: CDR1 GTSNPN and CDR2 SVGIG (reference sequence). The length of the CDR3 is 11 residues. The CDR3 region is CAWSRGGGYTF. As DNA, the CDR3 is TGTGCCTGGAGTAGGGGGGGTGGCTACACCTTC.

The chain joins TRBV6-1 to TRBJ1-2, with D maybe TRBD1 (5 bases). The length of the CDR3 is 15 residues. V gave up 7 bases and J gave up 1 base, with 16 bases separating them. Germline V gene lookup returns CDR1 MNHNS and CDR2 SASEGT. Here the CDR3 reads CASTEPGGVNYGYTF. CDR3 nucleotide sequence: TGTGCCAGCACCGAGCCGGGGGGAGTTAACTATGGCTACACCTTC.